These 23 T cell receptor beta chains originate from one sample sequenced in a study of cytomegalovirus exposure and HLA in healthy donors. Researchers ran the PCR with 60 Vbeta and 13 Jbeta primers. Assay used: immunoSEQ multiplex PCR; TCRdb lists only in-frame clones, some missing. The repertoire has approximately 140,000 clones, over 70% of them found once; the top ten carry roughly 2.7%. Sequenced material: PBMCs. These receptor sequences come from a woman in her sixties or seventies in good health and CMV-seropositive.

The chain combines TRBV4-1 with TRBJ2-7, with unresolved D. This CDR3 contains 16 residues. Germline assignment: CDR1 MGHRA and CDR2 YSYEKL. The ends were cut back, 1 base at V and 5 bases at J, with 18 bases in the middle. The CDR3 region is CASSQALEEGVNEQYF. The CDR3 DNA reads TGCGCCAGCAGCCAAGCCCTAGAGGAAGGAGTCAACGAGCAGTACTTC.

The chain carries TRBV6-5 and TRBJ2-7, with D possibly being TRBD2 (7 bases). V lost 5 bases and J lost 0, with 11 bases in between. This CDR3 is 14 amino acids long. The germline V gene encodes CDR1 MNHEY and CDR2 SVGAGI. The CDR3 DNA is TGTGCCAGCAGTAGGGAGGGGGGCTCCTACGAGCAGTACTTC. Translated: CASSREGGSYEQYF.

This chain uses TRBV5-6 with TRBJ2-1; 12 bases fit TRBD2. The V and J ends lost 4 bases and 3 bases, in that order; junction bases with no gene match: 8. The germline V gene has CDR1 SGHDT and CDR2 YYEEEE. The CDR3 loop spans 17 amino acids. The CDR3 spells CASSGITSGGSYNEQFF. CDR3 sequence (DNA): TGTGCCAGCAGCGGCATAACTAGCGGGGGGAGCTACAATGAGCAGTTCTTC.

A single count supports this clone. The CDR3 coding sequence is TGTGCCAGTAGCACCAGACAAGGTTCCACCGGGGAGCTGTTTTTT. Amino acid sequence: CASSTRQGSTGELFF. The J gene is TRBJ2-2, the V gene TRBV19; the D is unclear. This CDR3 spans 15 amino acids. V lost 6 bases, J lost 4 bases, and 15 bases lay in between. Germline V gene data show CDR1 as LNHDA and CDR2 as SQIVND (reference sequence).

This chain uses TRBV15 with TRBJ2-3; a possible D gene is TRBD1 (5 bases). V was trimmed by 2 bases and J by 4 bases, leaving 13 bases between them. The CDR3 consists of 15 residues. Germline V gene data show CDR1 as LNHNV and CDR2 as YYDKDF (reference sequence). CDR3 sequence reads: CATSRSEDRPDTQYF. The CDR3 DNA reads TGTGCCACCAGCAGATCCGAAGACAGACCAGATACGCAGTATTTT.

The CDR3 nucleotides read TGTGCCAGCAGCTTAAGCACAGGATCAAACTATGGCTACACCTTC. Encoded protein: CASSLSTGSNYGYTF. This rearrangement joins TRBV11-2 to TRBJ1-2; TRBD1 might be the D (5 bases). Germline CDR1 and CDR2: SGHAT and FQNNGV. The CDR3 length is 15 residues. The germline V and J ends were trimmed by 2 bases and 2 bases, with 12 bases remaining between them.

J is TRBJ2-3 and V is TRBV5-1; perhaps TRBD1 as D (6 bases). The CDR3 contains 15 residues. The V gene lost 4 bases and the J gene lost 2 bases, with 14 bases spanning the gap. Germline CDR1 is SGHRS and CDR2 is YFSETQ. The CDR3 sequence: CASSIQGIYTDTQYF. DNA for the CDR3: TGCGCCAGCAGCATACAGGGTATCTACACAGATACGCAGTATTTT.

This sequence joins TRBV7-3 and TRBJ2-5, with TRBD2 matching 9 bases. V trimming: 3 bases; J trimming: 5 bases; junction bases outside the gene matches: 10. Per germline, CDR1 SGHTA and CDR2 FQGTGA. The CDR3 covers 16 residues. CDR3 in amino acids: CASSLGEGAGGETQYF. CDR3 DNA sequence: TGTGCCAGCAGCTTGGGAGAGGGGGCGGGGGGGGAGACCCAGTACTTC.

The chain uses TRBV7-8 and TRBJ1-1, with 8 bases lining up with TRBD1. After removal of 1 base from V and 3 bases from J, the junction contained 1 base not matched to a gene. Per the germline V gene, CDR1 is SGHVS and CDR2 is FQNEAQ. The CDR3 length is 14 residues. CDR3 residues: CASSLGQGYTEAFF. In nucleotides, the CDR3 is TGTGCCAGCAGCTTAGGACAGGGGTACACTGAAGCTTTCTTT.

The chain carries TRBV7-3 and TRBJ2-7; D is unresolved. V lost 1 base and J 2 bases, leaving 18 bases between the germline ends. Germline V gene data show CDR1 as SGHTA and CDR2 as FQGTGA. The CDR3 consists of 17 residues. The CDR3 protein is CASSLNPPGLSTYEQYF. The CDR3 DNA is TGTGCCAGCAGCTTAAATCCCCCAGGCCTATCCACCTACGAGCAGTACTTC.

The chain is built from TRBV11-1 and TRBJ1-2, with D unclear. CDR3 length: 13 residues. The V gene lost 4 bases and the J gene lost 7 bases, with 13 bases spanning the gap. Germline values: CDR1 SGHAT, CDR2 FQDESV (reference sequence). The CDR3 coding sequence is TGTGCCAGCAGCTGGGTCCGGGGTGTTGGCTACACCTTC. As protein: CASSWVRGVGYTF. Looking up the rest from reference TRBV11-1 and TRBJ1-2 gives the full variable domain: EAEVAQSPRYKITEKSQAVAFWCDPISGHATLYWYRQILGQGPELLVQFQDESVVDDSQLPKDRFSAERLKGVDSTLKIQPAELGDSAMYLCASSWVRGVGYTFGSGTRLTVV.

The chain couples TRBV4-1 to TRBJ1-1; a possible D gene is TRBD1 (5 bases). The germline gives CDR1 MGHRA, CDR2 YSYEKL. This CDR3 is built from 14 residues. V lost 0 bases, J lost 5 bases, and 10 bases lay in between. In DNA form, the CDR3 reads TGCGCCAGCAGCCAAGATCCGGGACTGACTGAAGCTTTCTTT. It translates to CASSQDPGLTEAFF.

The chain links TRBV28 to TRBJ1-1; 8 bases line up with TRBD1. CDR3 length equals 15 residues. V lost 6 bases and J lost 1; bases outside the gene matches: 7. Looked up from germline, CDR1 is MDHEN and CDR2 is SYDVKM. This CDR3 is CASSLTGTGNTEAFF. The DNA for the CDR3 is TGTGCCAGCAGCCTGACCGGGACAGGGAACACTGAAGCTTTCTTT.

CDR3 protein: CASSRSVGGLAYEQYF. The CDR3 DNA is TGTGCCAGCAGCCGCAGTGTAGGAGGATTGGCCTACGAGCAGTACTTC. This chain joins TRBV11-2 and TRBJ2-7; TRBD2 is a possible D gene (5 bases). Trimming cost V 5 bases and J 2 bases, with 19 bases left between them. Germline-derived CDR1 and CDR2 are SGHAT and FQNNGV. This CDR3 spans 16 amino acids.

This clone was observed a handful of times. The chain recombines TRBV29-1 with TRBJ2-2; D is unclear. The CDR3 contains 12 residues. Germline V lookup: CDR1 SQVTM, CDR2 ANQGSEA. The germline V and J ends were trimmed by 3 bases and 3 bases, with 5 bases remaining between them. The CDR3 DNA reads TGCAGCGTTGAGCGATACACCGGGGAGCTGTTTTTT. Residues: CSVERYTGELFF.

This chain joins TRBV9 and TRBJ2-1; a possible D gene is TRBD1 (6 bases). Trimming took off 2 bases at V and 10 bases at J, with 13 bases between the two ends. Germline loops: CDR1 SGDLS, CDR2 YYNGEE. This CDR3 region has 13 residues. The DNA of the CDR3 is TGTGCCAGCAGCGTGGATCGTCAGGGGGAGCAGTTCTTC. Translating it yields CASSVDRQGEQFF.

This chain connects TRBV18 to TRBJ1-5; TRBD1 matches 7 bases. CDR1 is KGHSH, CDR2 LQKENI, per germline. V dropped 2 bases and J dropped 6; count of bases not matched to a gene: 19. This CDR3 is 19 amino acids long. The CDR3 region is CASSPEAKGGAPVGQPQHF. The CDR3 DNA follows: TGTGCCAGCTCACCAGAGGCGAAAGGGGGCGCCCCGGTCGGTCAGCCCCAGCATTTT.

The J gene is TRBJ1-2, the V gene TRBV7-2, with 8 bases lining up with TRBD1. The CDR3 consists of 16 residues. Germline V gene data show CDR1 as SGHTA and CDR2 as FQGNSA. J lost 4 bases, V lost 5 bases, and 12 bases had no gene match. CDR3 region: CASSQGQGRSSYGYTF. In nucleotides, the CDR3 is TGTGCCAGCAGCCAAGGACAGGGTCGGTCATCCTATGGCTACACCTTC.

In this sample, this clone turned up a few times. This rearrangement joins TRBV5-1 to TRBJ1-2; 7 positions match TRBD1. The trim removed 0 bases at V and 4 bases at J, leaving 6 bases unmatched. In germline, CDR1 is SGHRS, CDR2 YFSETQ. This CDR3 is 15 amino acids long. The CDR3 region has the DNA TGCGCCAGCAGCTTGGGACAGGGAGAGAGCTATGGCTACACCTTC. This encodes CASSLGQGESYGYTF.

The gene calls are TRBV7-2 and TRBJ1-2; no clear D. With 3 bases removed from V and 0 bases from J, the gap between germline ends came to 8 bases. In germline, CDR1 is SGHTA, CDR2 FQGNSA. The CDR3 has 14 amino acids. The CDR3 nucleotides read TGTGCCAGCAGCTTCTGGGAGTCTAACTATGGCTACACCTTC. Translating it yields CASSFWESNYGYTF.

The rearrangement joins TRBV7-9 to TRBJ2-1; D is possibly TRBD2 (6 bases). V was cut by 5 bases and J by 2 bases, with 13 bases left in between. The CDR3 consists of 15 residues. Looked up from germline, CDR1 is SEHNR and CDR2 is FQNEAQ (reference sequence). In nucleotides, the CDR3 is TGTGCCAGCAGCCCCAGTTCGGGGGCCTACAATGAGCAGTTCTTC. This encodes CASSPSSGAYNEQFF.

The chain employs TRBV18 and TRBJ2-3; tentatively, D is TRBD2 (6 bases). The CDR3 consists of 14 residues. Trimming removed 3 bases at V and 4 bases at J, with 11 bases between. From germline, CDR1 is KGHSH and CDR2 LQKENI. CDR3 protein: CASSPGQRADTQYF. The DNA for the CDR3 is TGTGCCAGCTCACCTGGGCAGCGGGCAGATACGCAGTATTTT.

The chain couples TRBV7-9 to TRBJ1-2; TRBD1 agrees at 7 bases. The V gene's germline CDR1 is SEHNR and CDR2 FQNEAQ (reference sequence). V dropped 1 base and J dropped 4; count of bases not matched to a gene: 6. The CDR3 is 15 residues long. The CDR3: CASSLERGHSYGYTF. In DNA form, the CDR3 reads TGTGCCAGCAGCTTAGAAAGGGGGCATAGCTATGGCTACACCTTC.